This is a list of T cell receptor beta chains from one sample in a study of blood T cell repertoires in COVID-19. The assay was immunoSEQ multiplex PCR, and TCRdb's table has in-frame clones only and misses some. The data show some 70,000 clones, with 82% seen just once and 5% to 7.5% held by the top ten. The sample was peripheral blood. The origin of the receptors is a man between 60 and 70 years old with acute or convalescent COVID-19. The CDR3 runs from the conserved cysteine through the conserved F or W. D genes are given only for firm matches. Rows give clone size only sometimes, using once, few, many, or a class for an expanded clone.

v_call,clone_size,j_call,d_call,cdr3_aa,cdr3_nt
TRBV6-2/TRBV6-3,.,TRBJ2-7,.,CASSSHSTHYEQYF,TGTGCCAGCAGTTCCCACAGCACCCACTACGAGCAGTACTTC
TRBV27,.,TRBJ2-7,TRBD1,CASSTFGQGQRDF,TGTGCCAGCAGTACCTTCGGACAGGGCCAAAGGGACTTC
TRBV25-1,.,TRBJ2-1,TRBD2,CASSIAGDPYNEQFF,TGTGCCAGCAGTATAGCGGGAGACCCCTACAATGAGCAGTTCTTC
TRBV2,.,TRBJ1-1,.,CASSRYNTEAFF,TGTGCCAGCAGCCGCTACAACACTGAAGCTTTCTTT
TRBV19,.,TRBJ1-2,TRBD1,CASTDYRGIPYGYTF,TGTGCCAGTACCGACTACAGGGGAATTCCCTATGGCTACACCTTC
TRBV30,.,TRBJ1-5,.,CAWSTARSNQPQHF,TGTGCCTGGAGTACGGCTAGAAGTAATCAGCCCCAGCATTTT
TRBV7-6,.,TRBJ1-6,TRBD1,CASSSDRGNSPLHF,TGTGCCAGCAGCTCGGACAGGGGGAATTCACCCCTCCACTTT
TRBV6-1,.,TRBJ1-5,.,CASSEALSYNQPQHF,TGTGCCAGCAGTGAAGCGCTCAGTTACAATCAGCCCCAGCATTTT
TRBV9,.,TRBJ2-1,.,CASSVVPGSILNEQFF,TGTGCCAGCAGCGTAGTGCCAGGGTCCATATTGAATGAGCAGTTCTTC
TRBV19,.,TRBJ1-5,TRBD1,CASSSRDSDNQPQHF,TGTGCCAGTAGTTCTCGGGACAGCGACAATCAGCCCCAGCATTTT
TRBV5-5,.,TRBJ1-5,.,CASSSTWDTLGNQPQHF,TGTGCCAGCAGCTCCACTTGGGACACTTTAGGGAATCAGCCCCAGCATTTT
TRBV30,.,TRBJ1-1,.,CAWVNRVSEAFF,TGTGCCTGGGTTAACAGGGTCTCTGAAGCTTTCTTT
TRBV7-2,.,TRBJ2-2,TRBD1,CASTRDRLGELFF,TGTGCCAGCACCCGGGACAGGCTCGGGGAGCTGTTTTTT
TRBV6-6,.,TRBJ2-5,TRBD2,CASSPSTSGQETQYF,TGTGCCAGCAGTCCCTCGACTAGCGGCCAAGAGACCCAGTACTTC
TRBV10-3,few,TRBJ2-1,.,CAISKVLGGANNEQFF,TGTGCCATCAGCAAAGTCTTGGGGGGGGCTAACAATGAGCAGTTCTTC
TRBV11-2,.,TRBJ2-7,TRBD2,CASSLVAGGQYEQYF,TGTGCCAGCAGCTTAGTCGCGGGGGGCCAATACGAGCAGTACTTC
TRBV9,.,TRBJ1-2,TRBD1,CASSQEPTGTVDGYTF,TGTGCCAGCAGCCAAGAACCGACCGGGACAGTTGACGGCTACACCTTC
TRBV6-5,.,TRBJ1-5,.,CASSYSRSGDQPQHF,TGTGCCAGCAGTTACTCCAGGTCAGGGGATCAGCCCCAGCATTTT
TRBV5-6,.,TRBJ1-2,.,CASSLPGGNYGYTF,TGTGCCAGCAGCTTACCCGGGGGGAACTATGGCTACACCTTC
TRBV7-9,.,TRBJ2-2,TRBD1,CASSLIQGAQVGELFF,TGTGCCAGCAGCTTAATCCAGGGGGCGCAGGTCGGGGAGCTGTTTTTT